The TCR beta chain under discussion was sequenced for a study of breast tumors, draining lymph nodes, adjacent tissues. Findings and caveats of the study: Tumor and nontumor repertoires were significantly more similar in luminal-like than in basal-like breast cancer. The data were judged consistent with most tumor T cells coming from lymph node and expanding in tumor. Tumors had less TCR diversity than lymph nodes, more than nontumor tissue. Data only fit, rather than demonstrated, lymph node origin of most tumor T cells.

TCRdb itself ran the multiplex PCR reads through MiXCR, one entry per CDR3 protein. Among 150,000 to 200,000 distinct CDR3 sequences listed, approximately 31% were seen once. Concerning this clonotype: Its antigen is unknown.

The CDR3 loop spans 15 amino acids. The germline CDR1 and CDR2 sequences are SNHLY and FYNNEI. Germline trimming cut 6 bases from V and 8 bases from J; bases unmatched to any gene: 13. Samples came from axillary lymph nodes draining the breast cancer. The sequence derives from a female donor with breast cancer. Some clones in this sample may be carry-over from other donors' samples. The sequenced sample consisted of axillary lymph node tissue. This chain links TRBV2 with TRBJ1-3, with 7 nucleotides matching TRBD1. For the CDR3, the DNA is TGTGCCAGCAGCTTGGGACAGCTTATGGGCTACACCATATATTTT. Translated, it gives CASSLGQLMGYTIYF.